This record covers a single TCR beta chain. One end of the junction fails to match germline, which may point to a read error. The CDR3 contains 13 residues. Germline V gene lookup returns CDR1 SGHNT and CDR2 YENEEA. The cohort excluded patients with autoimmune disease history or systemic immunosuppression. The study sampled blood at baseline, cycle 4 day 1, and cycle 7 day 1. Only in-frame clones appear in the TCRdb table, and some are missing; sequencing was by immunoSEQ multiplex PCR. The table has more than 11,000 clones, about 84% seen once. The data were obtained in a study of OX40 agonist ivuxolimab in advanced cancers. Study-wide context: Males comprised 82.7% of the group, whose mean age was approximately 61 years (range roughly 20 to 85).

Specimen: CD4+ or CD8+ T cells sorted from blood, collected in a trial of the OX40 agonist ivuxolimab. V is TRBV11-3 and J is TRBJ2-7; D gene uncertain. The clonotype was recovered from an adult with an advanced solid tumor such as melanoma, head and neck, liver or kidney cancer. CDR3 nucleotide sequence: TGTGCCAGCAGCTTGGCAGGCTCCTACGGGCAGTACTTC. Its translation: CASSLAGSYGQYF.